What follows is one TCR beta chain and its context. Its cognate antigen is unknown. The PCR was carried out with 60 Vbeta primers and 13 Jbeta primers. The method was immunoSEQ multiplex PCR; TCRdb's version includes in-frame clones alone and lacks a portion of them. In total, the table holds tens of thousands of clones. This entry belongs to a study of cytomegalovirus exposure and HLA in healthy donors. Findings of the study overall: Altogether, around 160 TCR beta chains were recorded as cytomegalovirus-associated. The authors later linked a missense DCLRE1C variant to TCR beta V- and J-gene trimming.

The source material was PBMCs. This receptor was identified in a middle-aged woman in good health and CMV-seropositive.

The CDR3 here is CASSLGTSGRGASSTDTQYF. The CDR3 DNA is TGTGCCAGCAGCCTGGGGACTAGCGGGAGGGGGGCGTCTAGCACAGATACGCAGTATTTT. This rearrangement joins TRBV4-2 to TRBJ2-3; 16 positions agree with TRBD2. The V gene end was trimmed by 4 bases and the J gene end by 0 bases; junction bases not matched to a gene: 10. CDR3 length: 20 amino acids. Per germline, CDR1 LGHNA and CDR2 YNFKEQ.